The rows below give T cell receptor beta chains drawn from one sample of a study of vaccination effects on CD4 cells after COVID-19. The table came from immunoSEQ multiplex PCR; TCRdb's copy has only in-frame clones and leaves some out. The table shows about 59,000 clones, with 75% to 85% occurring only once. These receptors' antigens are unknown. Sequenced here: CD4+ T cells from PBMCs cultured with HCoV-OC43 spike peptides, sampled after COVID-19 vaccination. The receptors originated from a human donor who received a COVID-19 vaccine. CDR3s include the opening cysteine and the closing phenylalanine or tryptophan.

CDR3 protein: CASSFVIQHF
J gene: TRBJ1-5
V gene: TRBV28

CDR3 protein: CASSRDRGTPNTEAFF
J gene: TRBJ1-1
V gene: TRBV18

CDR3 protein: CASNRYSPGNTIYF
J gene: TRBJ1-3
V gene: TRBV28

CDR3 protein: CASSQEGQTHQPQHF
J gene: TRBJ1-5
V gene: TRBV4-1

CDR3 protein: CASSLATGTGLGETQYF
J gene: TRBJ2-5
V gene: TRBV5-1

CDR3 protein: CSARDGGGAFF
J gene: TRBJ1-1
V gene: TRBV20-1

CDR3 protein: CASSPQPGTGARTGELFF
J gene: TRBJ2-2
V gene: TRBV7-9

CDR3 protein: CASSQEAPASGGQETQYF
J gene: TRBJ2-5
V gene: TRBV4-2

CDR3 protein: CASSLAGGGATDTQYF
J gene: TRBJ2-3
V gene: TRBV11-2

CDR3 protein: CATSEVRKRGYTF
J gene: TRBJ1-2
V gene: TRBV24-1

CDR3 protein: CSATDNYGYTF
J gene: TRBJ1-2
V gene: TRBV29-1

CDR3 protein: CASSHQKENNEQFF
J gene: TRBJ2-1
V gene: TRBV7-9

CDR3 protein: CATSAWDRGTYGYTF
J gene: TRBJ1-2
V gene: TRBV24-1

CDR3 protein: CASSQGTSGGADTGELFF
J gene: TRBJ2-2
V gene: TRBV3-1/TRBV3-2

CDR3 protein: CASSRSGGAGRETQYF
J gene: TRBJ2-5
V gene: TRBV5-1

CDR3 protein: CSASRGTYNEQFF
J gene: TRBJ2-1
V gene: TRBV20-1

CDR3 protein: CASSQRTGPEDTQYF
J gene: TRBJ2-3
V gene: TRBV4-1

CDR3 protein: CASSLEVGGQTQYF
J gene: TRBJ2-5
V gene: TRBV5-1

CDR3 protein: CASSLWSGNPEAFF
J gene: TRBJ1-1
V gene: TRBV4-1

CDR3 protein: CSASPETYGYTF
J gene: TRBJ1-2
V gene: TRBV20-1

CDR3 protein: CASSARQGAETQYF
J gene: TRBJ2-5
V gene: TRBV5-4

CDR3 protein: CASSLDPNDRNYGYTF
J gene: TRBJ1-2
V gene: TRBV5-4

CDR3 protein: CASSPQTSQNTGELFF
J gene: TRBJ2-2
V gene: TRBV4-3

CDR3 protein: CASRGQSSSGYTF
J gene: TRBJ1-2
V gene: TRBV2

CDR3 protein: CASRLGRVNSPLHF
J gene: TRBJ1-6
V gene: TRBV5-6

CDR3 protein: CASSSFSGGTDTQYF
J gene: TRBJ2-3
V gene: TRBV7-2

CDR3 protein: CASSTPILGQGRTEAFF
J gene: TRBJ1-1
V gene: TRBV19

CDR3 protein: CASSELANYGYTF
J gene: TRBJ1-2
V gene: TRBV6-1

CDR3 protein: CASSDVPSGGGTDTQYF
J gene: TRBJ2-3
V gene: TRBV5-1

CDR3 protein: CASSLGQGPSPLHF
J gene: TRBJ1-6
V gene: TRBV5-1

CDR3 protein: CASSRTGNSPLHF
J gene: TRBJ1-6
V gene: TRBV6-5

CDR3 protein: CASSLDTAYGYTF
J gene: TRBJ1-2
V gene: TRBV5-5

CDR3 protein: CASSLYGQLDSGNTIYF
J gene: TRBJ1-3
V gene: TRBV5-1

CDR3 protein: CSASTGTGEFETQYF
J gene: TRBJ2-5
V gene: TRBV20-1

CDR3 protein: CASSPQGSGNTIYF
J gene: TRBJ1-3
V gene: TRBV18

CDR3 protein: CASSLVRGLGQPQHF
J gene: TRBJ1-5
V gene: TRBV11-2

CDR3 protein: CACSGDGGNEQFF
J gene: TRBJ2-1
V gene: TRBV3-1/TRBV3-2

CDR3 protein: CASSYLQSQNIQYF
J gene: TRBJ2-4
V gene: TRBV6-5

CDR3 protein: CASSLLQTGDLHF
J gene: TRBJ1-6
V gene: TRBV9

CDR3 protein: CASSRGTEAFF
J gene: TRBJ1-1
V gene: TRBV3-1/TRBV3-2

CDR3 protein: CASSVRPNTGELFF
J gene: TRBJ2-2
V gene: TRBV9

CDR3 protein: CASSGGQGGSGANVLTF
J gene: TRBJ2-6
V gene: TRBV5-1

CDR3 protein: CASSLYRGHQDTQYF
J gene: TRBJ2-3
V gene: TRBV5-4

CDR3 protein: CASSASGLHYGYTF
J gene: TRBJ1-2
V gene: TRBV5-4

CDR3 protein: CASSIYSGANVLTF
J gene: TRBJ2-6
V gene: TRBV5-1

CDR3 protein: CASSYYPDNEQFF
J gene: TRBJ2-1
V gene: TRBV6-2/TRBV6-3

CDR3 protein: CASSFTGNNQPQHF
J gene: TRBJ1-5
V gene: TRBV5-5

CDR3 protein: CASSNRGFDEQFF
J gene: TRBJ2-1
V gene: TRBV19

CDR3 protein: CASRGFSGANVLTF
J gene: TRBJ2-6
V gene: TRBV2

CDR3 protein: CASSVHGATNEKLFF
J gene: TRBJ1-4
V gene: TRBV28

CDR3 protein: CASIRTGDVDNEQFF
J gene: TRBJ2-1
V gene: TRBV6-4

CDR3 protein: CASSPTGFYGYTF
J gene: TRBJ1-2
V gene: TRBV6-4

CDR3 protein: CASSDTGQGADTQYF
J gene: TRBJ2-3
V gene: TRBV7-2